These 23 T cell receptor beta chains originate from one sample sequenced in a study of beta chain features in type 1 diabetes. Expressed TCRB transcripts got sequenced, as all isolated RNA was reverse transcribed. This table comes from immunoSEQ multiplex PCR, and its TCRdb copy is limited to in-frame clones, with some not included. The table lists about 620,000 clones, around 15% of them singletons. The sample taken for sequencing was naive CD4+ T cells from blood. These receptors all come from a man younger than 35 in good health.

The chain uses TRBV2 and TRBJ2-1; D may be TRBD2 (6 bases). The CDR3 is 13 amino acids. Looked up from germline, CDR1 is SNHLY and CDR2 is FYNNEI. V lost 10 bases, J lost 10 bases, and 20 bases lay in between. This chain's CDR3 is CATRPAPGAEQFF. The CDR3, as DNA: TGTGCCACACGGCCCGCCCCGGGAGCCGAGCAGTTCTTC.

This clone was picked up a small number of times. The chain links TRBV5-1 to TRBJ2-3; possibly TRBD2 for D (5 bases). The germline CDR1 and CDR2 sequences are SGHRS and YFSETQ. The germline V and J ends were trimmed by 0 bases and 0 bases, with 8 bases remaining between them. CDR3 size: 15 residues. The chain's CDR3 is CASSLAGKSTDTQYF. In nucleotides, the CDR3 is TGCGCCAGCAGCTTGGCCGGGAAGAGCACAGATACGCAGTATTTT.

Only a few counts were recorded for this clone. The V gene is TRBV20-1, the J gene TRBJ2-3; no clear D. The germline CDR1 and CDR2 sequences are DFQATT and SNEGSKA (reference sequence). This CDR3 contains 11 residues. V was pared by 7 bases and J by 4 bases, with 9 bases between. CDR3 in DNA: TGCAGTGTATGGGGTCCAGATACGCAGTATTTT. Translating gives CSVWGPDTQYF.

The chain couples TRBV7-3 to TRBJ2-3, with D possibly TRBD1 on 6 matching bases. This CDR3 has 15 amino acids. Trimming pared 5 bases from V and 0 bases from J, leaving 12 bases between. Germline-derived CDR1 and CDR2 are SGHTA and FQGTGA. The CDR3 nucleotides are TGTGCCAGCAGCCACGACAGGACTAGCACAGATACGCAGTATTTT. Amino acids: CASSHDRTSTDTQYF. Together with reference TRBV7-3 and TRBJ2-3, the CDR3 gives the full variable domain: GAGVSQTPSNKVTEKGKYVELRCDPISGHTALYWYRQSLGQGPEFLIYFQGTGAADDSGLPNDRFFAVRPEGSVSTLKIQRTERGDSAVYLCASSHDRTSTDTQYFGPGTRLTVL.

The chain couples TRBV6-5 to TRBJ1-1; D uncertain. This CDR3 spans 12 amino acids. CDR1 MNHEY and CDR2 SVGAGI come from the germline V gene. Trimming removed 11 bases from V and 1 base from J, with 11 bases in between. The CDR3, as DNA: TGTGCCTCCCAAGCTTGGAACACTGAAGCTTTCTTT. Protein: CASQAWNTEAFF.

The chain joins TRBV7-2 to TRBJ2-7; either TRBD1 or TRBD2 may supply D (5 bases each). The V end lost 8 bases, the J end lost 9 bases, and 14 bases lay between the germline ends. This CDR3 is built from 11 residues. CDR1 is SGHTA, CDR2 FQGNSA, per germline. In nucleotides, the CDR3 is TGTGCCAGCGGCCGGCGAGGGGTGCAGTACTTC. This translates into CASGRRGVQYF.

The J gene is TRBJ2-7, the V gene TRBV18; D is possibly TRBD1 (6 bases). The germline CDR1 and CDR2 sequences are KGHSH and LQKENI. V was shortened by 2 bases and J by 0 bases, with 14 bases between the two germline ends. The CDR3 sequence is 16 residues long. CDR3 sequence (DNA): TGTGCCAGCTCACCATTTCCAGGGGCGTCCTCCTACGAGCAGTACTTC. This sequence encodes CASSPFPGASSYEQYF.

The gene calls are TRBV7-2 and TRBJ2-7; 7 bases line up with TRBD1. This CDR3 spans 14 amino acids. The germline V gene encodes CDR1 SGHTA and CDR2 FQGNSA. Losses at the gene ends were 5 bases for V and 1 base for J; bases not matched to a gene: 5. CDR3 amino acids: CASSRATGSYEQYF. The CDR3 DNA sequence: TGTGCCAGCAGCCGAGCGACAGGGTCCTACGAGCAGTACTTC.

The rearrangement links TRBV28 to TRBJ2-3; 8 nucleotides align to TRBD2. J was trimmed by 6 bases and V by 4 bases; bases with no gene match: 12. The germline V gene encodes CDR1 MDHEN and CDR2 SYDVKM. The length of the CDR3 is 16 residues. CDR3 sequence: CASSSLGLGKRDTQYF. The CDR3 bases are TGTGCCAGCAGTTCCTTGGGACTAGGGAAGAGGGATACGCAGTATTTT.

This clone appeared once. The chain has TRBV28 and TRBJ2-7; D possibly matches TRBD1 or TRBD2 (5 bases each). V dropped 6 bases and J dropped 1 base, with 7 bases sitting between them. The CDR3 is 12 amino acids. Germline loops: CDR1 MDHEN, CDR2 SYDVKM. The CDR3 DNA reads TGTGCCAGCAGGGGGACGTCCTACGAGCAGTACTTC. The encoded protein is CASRGTSYEQYF.

A remark on this clone: This CDR3 is also generated by other DNA sequences in the sample. This chain connects TRBV18 to TRBJ1-2, with 7 bases aligning to TRBD1. The CDR3 consists of 14 residues. Trimming took 3 bases from V and 4 from J; bases not matched to a gene: 5. Germline V gives CDR1 KGHSH, CDR2 LQKENI. The CDR3 DNA reads TGTGCCAGCTCACCCACGGAGGGGGCCTATGGCTACACCTTC. Translation: CASSPTEGAYGYTF. Using reference TRBV18 and TRBJ1-2 for the parts outside the CDR3, the full variable domain is NAGVMQNPRHLVRRRGQEARLRCSPMKGHSHVYWYRQLPEEGLKFMVYLQKENIIDESGMPKERFSAEFPKEGPSILRIQQVVRGDSAAYFCASSPTEGAYGYTFGSGTRLTVV.

The J gene is TRBJ2-6, the V gene TRBV4-3; D gene unclear. In germline, CDR1 is LGHNA, CDR2 YSLEER. V was shortened by 4 bases and J by 2 bases, with 6 bases between the two germline ends. The CDR3 totals 14 residues. The CDR3 coding sequence is TGCGCCAGCAGCCTAGCTGCTGGGGCCAACGTCCTGACTTTC. As protein: CASSLAAGANVLTF.

This clone was found a few times. The chain carries TRBV11-2 and TRBJ2-3, with D hard to call. The V and J ends lost 1 base and 1 base respectively, with 12 bases between them. This CDR3 has 16 amino acids. Germline CDR1 and CDR2: SGHAT and FQNNGV. CDR3 protein: CASSLVPAVGTDTQYF. DNA of the CDR3: TGTGCCAGCAGCTTAGTTCCCGCGGTTGGCACAGATACGCAGTATTTT.

This sequence joins TRBV6-5 and TRBJ2-6; D is unresolved. V dropped 1 base and J dropped 2 bases, with 3 bases sitting between them. The length of the CDR3 is 14 residues. The germline CDR1 and CDR2 sequences are MNHEY and SVGAGI. The CDR3 DNA reads as TGTGCCAGCAGTTACTTCCCTGGGGCCAACGTCCTGACTTTC. Translated, it gives CASSYFPGANVLTF.

This clone has more than one count but fewer than ten. In the same sample, other DNA sequences code for this CDR3. This chain links TRBV20-1 with TRBJ2-7, with a tentative D call TRBD2 (6 bases). Looked up from germline, CDR1 is DFQATT and CDR2 is SNEGSKA (reference sequence). V lost 3 bases and J 3 bases, leaving 6 bases between the germline ends. There are 11 residues in the CDR3. Here the CDR3 DNA reads TGCAGTGCTAGGGGGGGCTACGAGCAGTACTTC. Its protein is CSARGGYEQYF.

The chain has TRBV7-2 and TRBJ1-2; D remains unclear. Trimming removed 3 bases at V and 7 bases at J, with 15 bases between. Germline V gene sequence: CDR1 SGHTA, CDR2 FQGNSA. The CDR3 contains 14 residues. The CDR3 reads CASSFPRTGVGYTF. As DNA, the CDR3 is TGTGCCAGCAGCTTTCCCCGGACTGGGGTTGGCTACACCTTC.

This clone has only a few counts. V gene TRBV4-1 combines with J gene TRBJ2-3; 7 nucleotides match TRBD2. This CDR3 comprises 21 residues. Trimming cost V 3 bases and J 10 bases; bases outside gene matches: 31. The V gene's germline CDR1 is MGHRA and CDR2 YSYEKL. CDR3 DNA: TGCGCCAGCAGCCACCTAGTGGGAATTGGGGCTAGCGGACACGCCTTTTCGGCGCAGTATTTT. It specifies CASSHLVGIGASGHAFSAQYF.

The gene calls are TRBV27 and TRBJ1-2; 9 nucleotides agree with TRBD1. Trimming cost V 3 bases and J 3 bases; bases outside gene matches: 2. CDR1 and CDR2 from the germline V gene are MNHEY and SMNVEV (reference sequence). This CDR3 has 14 amino acids. CDR3: CASSFRTGDYGYTF. DNA for the CDR3: TGTGCCAGCAGTTTTCGGACAGGGGACTATGGCTACACCTTC.

The gene calls are TRBV4-2 and TRBJ1-3; no clear D gene. The V end was cut by 1 base, the J end by 0 bases, with 10 bases between. This CDR3 spans 16 amino acids. CDR1 is LGHNA, CDR2 YNFKEQ, per germline. The CDR3 loop is CASSQVQTLSGNTIYF. In nucleotides, the CDR3 is TGTGCCAGCAGCCAAGTCCAAACTCTCTCTGGAAACACCATATATTTT.

This clone was detected only once. This chain uses TRBV6-5 with TRBJ2-1; 12 bases fit TRBD2. Germline values: CDR1 MNHEY, CDR2 SVGAGI. There are 15 residues in the CDR3. Losses at the gene ends were 6 bases for V and 3 bases for J; bases not matched to a gene: 3. CDR3 nucleotide sequence: TGTGCCAGCAGCTGGACTAGCGGGAACTACAATGAGCAGTTCTTC. This codes for CASSWTSGNYNEQFF.

This clone was seen a handful of times. The chain links TRBV29-1 to TRBJ1-1; D is undetermined. V lost 0 bases, J lost 6 bases, and 14 bases lay in between. CDR1 is SQVTM and CDR2 is ANQGSEA in the germline V gene. CDR3 size: 14 residues. The CDR3: CSVEDRGVLPEAFF. The CDR3, as DNA: TGCAGCGTTGAAGATAGAGGTGTCCTCCCTGAAGCTTTCTTT.

The chain carries TRBV4-1 and TRBJ2-5, with TRBD1 matching over 8 bases. CDR1 is MGHRA, CDR2 YSYEKL, per germline. This CDR3 is built from 15 residues. J was trimmed by 1 base and V by 2 bases; bases with no gene match: 3. The CDR3 DNA is TGCGCCAGCAGCCAATTGACAGGGGCCCAAGAGACCCAGTACTTC. Translating gives CASSQLTGAQETQYF.

This clone turned up a few times. The chain employs TRBV5-1 and TRBJ2-1; 10 bases are a match to TRBD2. This CDR3 is 14 amino acids long. The V gene end was trimmed by 0 bases and the J gene end by 9 bases; junction bases not matched to a gene: 3. CDR1 and CDR2 from the germline V gene are SGHRS and YFSETQ. This CDR3 reads CASSLELAGTEQFF. CDR3 nucleotide sequence: TGCGCCAGCAGCTTGGAACTAGCGGGGACTGAGCAGTTCTTC.